The entry below gives a single TCR beta chain sequence along with its context. The data derive from a study of cytomegalovirus exposure and HLA in healthy donors. The PCR contained 60 Vbeta and 13 Jbeta primers. The repertoire was sequenced with immunoSEQ multiplex PCR; TCRdb's copy has only in-frame clones and lacks some. The table lists 150,000 to 200,000 clones, 65% to 90% of them singletons, with about 2% in the top ten. The CDR3 totals 16 residues. The germline V gene encodes CDR1 SEHNR and CDR2 FQNEAQ (reference sequence). The J segment lost 3 bases and the V segment lost 5 bases, leaving 5 bases of the junction unmatched.

The rearrangement uses TRBV7-9 and TRBJ2-1; 12 nucleotides agree with TRBD2. Sample: PBMCs. The clonotype was recovered from a woman between 45 and 65 years old in good health and CMV-seronegative. CDR3 in amino acids: CASSRELAGGYNEQFF. Written as DNA, the CDR3 is TGTGCCAGCAGCCGAGAACTAGCGGGAGGCTACAATGAGCAGTTCTTC.